This T cell receptor beta chain was identified during a study of PD-1 blockade in classical Hodgkin lymphoma. Study-wide background: Every 2 weeks, patients got 3 mg/kg intravenous nivolumab.

Using immunoSEQ multiplex PCR, the repertoire was profiled, and TCRdb retains in-frame clones only, with some absent. Counted here are approximately 89,000 clones, over 80% occurring once; the ten biggest clones make up over 9%. Each patient relapsed following autologous stem cell transplantation, and prior brentuximab vedotin exposure differed. Points from the study as a whole: Reports described newly diagnosed patients as having lower baseline TCR diversity than healthy donors. Why repertoires differed is undefined; disease activity or prior therapy possibly contributed. TCR diversity in CD4+, not CD8+, cells rose significantly by C4D1.

This clone was counted a single time. Its antigen remains unidentified. The source is a human donor with classical Hodgkin lymphoma. Material: peripheral blood mononuclear cells (PBMCs), obtained at baseline.

CDR3: CASSGRTGGNEQFF. In DNA, the CDR3 is TGTGCCAGCAGTGGGAGGACAGGGGGCAATGAGCAGTTCTTC. The chain has TRBV2 and TRBJ2-1, with 10 nucleotides matching TRBD1. Germline trimming cut 4 bases from V and 6 bases from J; bases unmatched to any gene: 3. The CDR3 covers 14 residues. Germline-derived CDR1 and CDR2 are SNHLY and FYNNEI.